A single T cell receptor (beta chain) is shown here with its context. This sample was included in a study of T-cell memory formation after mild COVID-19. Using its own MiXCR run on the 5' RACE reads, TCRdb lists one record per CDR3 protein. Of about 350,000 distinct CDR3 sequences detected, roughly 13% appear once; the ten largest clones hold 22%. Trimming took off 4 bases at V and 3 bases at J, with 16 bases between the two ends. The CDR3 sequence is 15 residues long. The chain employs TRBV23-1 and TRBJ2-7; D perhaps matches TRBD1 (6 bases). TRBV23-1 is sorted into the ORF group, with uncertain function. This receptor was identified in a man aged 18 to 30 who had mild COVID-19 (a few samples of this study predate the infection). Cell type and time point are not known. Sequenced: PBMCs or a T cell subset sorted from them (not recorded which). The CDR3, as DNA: TGCGCCAGCAGTCCGCCAGGCCGGACAGACTACGAGCAGTACGTC. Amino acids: CASSPPGRTDYEQYV.